This T cell receptor (beta chain) was sequenced in a study of cytomegalovirus exposure and HLA in healthy donors. A multiplex PCR was run with 60 Vbeta primers and 13 Jbeta primers. Produced via immunoSEQ multiplex PCR; TCRdb's table is partial and in-frame only. The repertoire table contains 50,000 to 60,000 clones. The receptor's source is a male donor in good health and CMV-seronegative. Specimen: PBMCs.

This CDR3 reads CASSLGQGAHEQYF. Written as DNA, the CDR3 is TGTGCCAGCAGTTTAGGCCAGGGGGCCCACGAGCAGTACTTC. The chain joins TRBV28 to TRBJ2-5, with 8 bases aligning to TRBD1. The DNA end is more similar to TRBJ2-7, so the J call may be wrong. Germline lookup yields CDR1 MDHEN and CDR2 SYDVKM. The CDR3 length is 14 residues.